Below are 17 T cell receptor beta chains sequenced from a single sample in a study of glioma-infiltrating T cells. Using RNA template, CDR3s of TCR alpha and beta were amplified with iRepertoire arm-PCR. TCRdb used MiXCR to reprocess the multiplex PCR reads, holding one entry per CDR3 protein. The sample yields approximately 12,000 distinct CDR3 sequences, about a quarter seen once. The sequencing sample was made of glioma tissue, nonneoplastic brain tissue, or PBMCs (not recorded which). These receptors all come from a human donor with low-grade glioma or glioblastoma, undergoing nonglioma brain surgery, or in good health (not recorded which).

This clonotype was counted ten times or more. V is TRBV6-1 and J is TRBJ2-3; 9 nucleotides match TRBD1. This CDR3 is built from 17 residues. V gave up 0 bases and J gave up 4 bases; unmatched junction bases: 8. Germline V gene lookup returns CDR1 MNHNS and CDR2 SASEGT. CDR3 sequence: CASSEAVPGQGADTQYF. In DNA, the CDR3 is TGTGCCAGCAGTGAAGCGGTACCGGGACAGGGCGCAGATACGCAGTATTTT.

This clonotype was recorded at least ten times. The chain joins TRBV5-1 to TRBJ1-1, with TRBD1 as a possible D gene (6 bases). The V end lost 6 bases, the J end lost 0 bases, and 9 bases lay between the germline ends. CDR1 is SGHRS and CDR2 is YFSETQ in the germline V gene. The CDR3 is 13 amino acids. CDR3 sequence reads: CASTGDMNTEAFF. As DNA, the CDR3 is TGCGCCAGCACAGGGGACATGAACACTGAAGCTTTCTTT.

About this clonotype itself: Germline is not matched at one junction end, which may reflect a read error. The rearrangement joins TRBV10-3 to TRBJ1-5; D is perhaps TRBD1 (5 bases). Germline assignment: CDR1 ENHRY and CDR2 SYGVKD. CDR3 length equals 14 residues. The CDR3 sequence: CAISTGDSNHPQHF. The CDR3 DNA sequence: TGTGCCATCAGTACGGGGGATAGCAATCACCCCCAGCATTTT.

This clonotype showed up many times. CDR3 coding DNA: TGCAGTGCACCAACTAGTCCCGCTACCTACGAGCAGTACTTC. Its translation: CSAPTSPATYEQYF. The chain is built from TRBV20-1 and TRBJ2-7, with TRBD2 as a possible D gene (5 bases). V lost 6 bases and J lost 2, with 17 bases in between. The CDR3 length is 14 residues. Germline V lookup: CDR1 DFQATT, CDR2 SNEGSKA (reference sequence).

By sample share, this clonotype is medium-sized (0.01 to 0.1%). This chain uses TRBV6-1 with TRBJ2-7, with a tentative D call TRBD2 (6 bases). Germline V gives CDR1 MNHNS, CDR2 SASEGT. CDR3 length: 17 amino acids. The V gene lost 6 bases and the J gene lost 0 bases, with 21 bases spanning the gap. In nucleotides, the CDR3 is TGTGCCAGCAGCCCTCCCCCGGCTAGCGCCAGCTCCTACGAGCAGTACTTC. Protein: CASSPPPASASSYEQYF.

With respect to this clonotype: A much more abundant neighbour one base away suggests this may be a read error. The genes are TRBV27 and TRBJ1-2; D might be TRBD1 (5 bases). V lost 0 bases and J 0 bases, leaving 20 bases between the germline ends. Germline V gene lookup returns CDR1 MNHEY and CDR2 SMNVEV (reference sequence). This CDR3 has 19 amino acids. Here the CDR3 reads CASSLSSATVHPTNYGYTF. The CDR3 nucleotides read TGTGCCAGCAGTTTATCGTCGGCGACAGTCCACCCAACTAACTATGGCTACACCTTC.

With regard to this clonotype: A much bigger clone sits one base away, suggesting this may be a read error. J is TRBJ2-1 and V is TRBV20-1; 8 bases fit TRBD2. The CDR3 runs 14 residues. Germline V lookup: CDR1 DFQATT, CDR2 SNEGSKA (reference sequence). The CDR3 DNA reads TGCAGTGCCGACTCAAGCGGGGGATACAGTGAGCAGTTCTTC. Translated, it gives CSADSSGGYSEQFF.

About this clonotype: A read error may be the cause here, since a much bigger clone is one base away. The chain employs TRBV11-2 and TRBJ2-1; 7 nucleotides line up with TRBD2. The CDR3 extends over 15 amino acids. In germline, CDR1 is SGHAT, CDR2 FQNNGV. Trimming removed 8 bases from V and 4 bases from J; junction bases left unmatched: 11. CDR3 in DNA: TGTGCCAGCGGGCTAGTGGGAGGGGAATACAATGAGCAGTTCTTC. Translating gives CASGLVGGEYNEQFF.

Many counts were recorded for this clonotype. The genes are TRBV6-6 and TRBJ1-4, with 7 bases identical to TRBD1. Per germline, CDR1 MNHNY and CDR2 SVGAGI (reference sequence). The junction had 3 bases not matched to a gene; V was cut back by 2 bases and J by 3 bases. This CDR3 region has 15 residues. CDR3 nucleotide sequence: TGTGCCAGCAGTTACACAGGGACAGCTAATGAAAAACTGTTTTTT. This codes for CASSYTGTANEKLFF.

This clonotype was picked up many times. The chain employs TRBV7-9 and TRBJ2-3, with 10 bases matching TRBD2. From germline, CDR1 is SEHNR and CDR2 FQNEAQ (reference sequence). V trimming: 1 base; J trimming: 2 bases; junction bases outside the gene matches: 3. The CDR3 runs to 16 residues. The CDR3 sequence is CASSLVSGRDTDTQYF. DNA of the CDR3: TGTGCCAGCAGCTTAGTGAGCGGGAGGGACACAGATACGCAGTATTTT.

There are many counts of this clonotype. The V gene is TRBV20-1, the J gene TRBJ1-1; TRBD1 agrees at 7 bases. The V gene end was trimmed by 1 base and the J gene end by 3 bases; junction bases not matched to a gene: 5. CDR3 size: 14 residues. Germline assignment: CDR1 DFQATT and CDR2 SNEGSKA (reference sequence). The CDR3, as DNA: TGCAGTGCTAGAGGGGCAGGGGGAGACACTGAAGCTTTCTTT. Translation gives CSARGAGGDTEAFF.

This clonotype was counted many times. V and J are TRBV4-1 and TRBJ1-5; a possible D gene is TRBD1 (6 bases). This CDR3 spans 15 amino acids. The V gene's germline CDR1 is MGHRA and CDR2 YSYEKL. The V gene lost 5 bases and the J gene lost 3 bases, with 14 bases spanning the gap. Here the CDR3 reads CASSKIWDNNQPQHF. Written as DNA, the CDR3 is TGCGCCAGCAGCAAGATATGGGACAACAATCAGCCCCAGCATTTT.

Ten or more counts support this clonotype. The rearrangement joins TRBV20-1 to TRBJ2-7; 10 bases are a match to TRBD2. Per germline, CDR1 DFQATT and CDR2 SNEGSKA (reference sequence). The CDR3 spans 16 residues. V gave up 0 bases and J gave up 1 base; unmatched junction bases: 6. The CDR3 sequence: CSARDPGLARSYEQYF. CDR3 in DNA: TGCAGTGCTAGAGATCCGGGACTAGCGAGGTCCTACGAGCAGTACTTC.

This clonotype was recorded a few times. This chain uses TRBV12-3 or TRBV12-4 with TRBJ2-1; no clear D. Trimming removed 4 bases from V and 6 bases from J, with 4 bases in between. CDR3 length: 11 residues. The CDR3: CASSYSNEQFF. In nucleotides, the CDR3 is TGTGCCAGCAGTTACAGCAATGAGCAGTTCTTC.

The chain combines TRBV2 with TRBJ1-2; tentative D call: TRBD1 (5 bases). The CDR3 consists of 13 residues. Germline assignment: CDR1 SNHLY and CDR2 FYNNEI. V shed 2 bases and J shed 5 bases, with 9 bases lying between them. The CDR3 sequence is CASSETPGYGYTF. CDR3 sequence (DNA): TGTGCCAGCAGTGAAACTCCAGGGTATGGCTACACCTTC.

There are a few counts of this clonotype. The CDR3 loop is CASRLGQSGDTQYF. CDR3 in DNA: TGTGCCAGCAGACTCGGACAGTCGGGAGATACGCAGTATTTT. V usage is TRBV2 and J usage is TRBJ2-3; D perhaps matches TRBD1 (6 bases). This CDR3 region has 14 residues. The V end lost 6 bases, the J end lost 5 bases, and 15 bases lay between the germline ends. The germline gives CDR1 SNHLY, CDR2 FYNNEI.

Many counts were recorded for this clonotype. The genes are TRBV6-1 and TRBJ2-7; tentatively, D is TRBD1 (6 bases). CDR3 length equals 19 residues. Germline V gives CDR1 MNHNS, CDR2 SASEGT. Trimming took off 6 bases at V and 0 bases at J, with 27 bases between the two ends. CDR3 DNA sequence: TGTGCCAGCAGGCACTGGACACTAAGGGACACTAAGAGCTCCTACGAGCAGTACTTC. This codes for CASRHWTLRDTKSSYEQYF.